The subject of this entry is one T cell receptor (beta chain). Its antigen is unknown. At one end the junction does not follow the germline gene, possibly because of a read error. PCR primers comprised 60 Vbeta and 13 Jbeta primers. Profiling relied on immunoSEQ multiplex PCR, and the TCRdb table lists in-frame clones only, not all of them. The sample has about 180,000 clones; around 78% are singletons. The CDR3 runs to 14 residues. Per the germline V gene, CDR1 is SGHNT and CDR2 is YENEEA. The entry originates in a study of cytomegalovirus exposure and HLA in healthy donors. Study-level points and caveats: TCR beta V- and J-gene trimming was later associated with a missense DCLRE1C variant. Confirmation was obtained in vitro that a few CMV-associated chains are specific for CMV antigens.

This sequence was found in a woman aged 45-59 years in good health and CMV-seropositive. Sequencing was performed on PBMCs. The V call is TRBV11-3, the J call TRBJ2-4; possibly TRBD2 for D (6 bases). Here the CDR3 DNA reads TGTGCCAGCAGCGGGGGACTCTTAGGGAACAGTCAGTACTTC. Amino acids: CASSGGLLGNSQYF.